This T cell receptor (beta chain) was recorded in a study of T cell responses to AZD1222 COVID-19 vaccine. TCRdb's table, derived via immunoSEQ multiplex PCR, lists solely in-frame clones and lacks some. This sample yields about 120,000 clones, of which approximately 84% are seen a single time; around 7% belongs to the top ten. As for this clone: Antigen: not known.

Per the germline V gene, CDR1 is SEHNR and CDR2 is FQNEAQ (reference sequence). This CDR3 contains 14 residues. V lost 4 bases, J lost 10 bases, and 16 bases lay in between. The study's findings and limits: Spike-specific TCR breadth and depth were elevated following two AZD1222 doses. Mostly white British, mostly female donors; authors suggested clonal diversity may be underestimated. Only a handful of AZD1222 recipients were seropositive at baseline.

This sample comprised peripheral blood, obtained on day 0 of AZD1222 vaccination. The chain employs TRBV7-9 and TRBJ1-4; tentative D call: TRBD1 (6 bases). The clonotype comes from an adult in good health. DNA of the CDR3: TGTGCCAGCAGCTCTGACAGGACGGAGGGAAAACTGTTTTTT. Translation: CASSSDRTEGKLFF.